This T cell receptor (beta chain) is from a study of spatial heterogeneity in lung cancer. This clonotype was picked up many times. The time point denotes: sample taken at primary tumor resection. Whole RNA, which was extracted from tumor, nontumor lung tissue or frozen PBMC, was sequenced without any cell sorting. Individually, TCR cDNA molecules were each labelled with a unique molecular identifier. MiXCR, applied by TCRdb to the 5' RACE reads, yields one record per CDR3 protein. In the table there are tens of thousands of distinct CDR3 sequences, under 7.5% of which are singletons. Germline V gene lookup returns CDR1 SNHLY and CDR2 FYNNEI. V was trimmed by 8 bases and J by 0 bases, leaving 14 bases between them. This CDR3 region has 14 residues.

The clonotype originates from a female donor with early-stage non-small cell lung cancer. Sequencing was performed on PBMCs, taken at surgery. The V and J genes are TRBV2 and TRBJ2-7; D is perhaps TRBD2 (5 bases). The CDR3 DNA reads TGTGCCAGCCGTACGGGGATAGGCTCCTACGAGCAGTACTTC. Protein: CASRTGIGSYEQYF.